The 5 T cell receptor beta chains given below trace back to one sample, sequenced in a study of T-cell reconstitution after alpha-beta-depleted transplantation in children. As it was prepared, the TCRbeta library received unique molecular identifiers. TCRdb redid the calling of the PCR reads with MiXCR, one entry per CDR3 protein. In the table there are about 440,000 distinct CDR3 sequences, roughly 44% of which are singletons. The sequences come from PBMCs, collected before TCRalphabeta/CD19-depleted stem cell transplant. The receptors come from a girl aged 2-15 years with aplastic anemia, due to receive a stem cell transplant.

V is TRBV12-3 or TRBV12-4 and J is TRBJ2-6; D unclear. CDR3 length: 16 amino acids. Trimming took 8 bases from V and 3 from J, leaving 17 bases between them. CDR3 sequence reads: CASHPGDGLGANVLTF. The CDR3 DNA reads TGTGCCAGCCACCCTGGGGATGGGCTTGGGGCCAACGTCCTGACTTTC.

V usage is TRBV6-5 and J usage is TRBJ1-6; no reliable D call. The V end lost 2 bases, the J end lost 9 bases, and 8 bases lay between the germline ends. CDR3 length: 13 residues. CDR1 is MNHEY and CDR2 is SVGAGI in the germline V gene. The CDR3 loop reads CASSYRETSPLHF. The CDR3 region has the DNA TGTGCCAGCAGTTACAGGGAGACTTCACCCCTCCACTTT.

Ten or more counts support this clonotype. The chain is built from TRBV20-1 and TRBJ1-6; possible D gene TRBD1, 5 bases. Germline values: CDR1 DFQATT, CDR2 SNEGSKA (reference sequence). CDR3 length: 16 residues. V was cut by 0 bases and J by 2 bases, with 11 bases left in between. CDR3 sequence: CSARDWQGTYNSPLHF. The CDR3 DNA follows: TGCAGTGCTAGAGATTGGCAGGGTACCTATAATTCACCCCTCCACTTT.

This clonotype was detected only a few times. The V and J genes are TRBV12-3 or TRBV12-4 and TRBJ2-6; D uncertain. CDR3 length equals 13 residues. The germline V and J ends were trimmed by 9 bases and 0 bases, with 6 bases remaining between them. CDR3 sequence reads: CASGVSGANVLTF. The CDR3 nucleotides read TGTGCCAGTGGAGTCTCTGGGGCCAACGTCCTGACTTTC.

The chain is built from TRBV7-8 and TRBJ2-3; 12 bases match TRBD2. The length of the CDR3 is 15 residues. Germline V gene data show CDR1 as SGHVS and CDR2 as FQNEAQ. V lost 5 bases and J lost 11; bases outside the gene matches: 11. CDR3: CASSRTSGAQLGQYF. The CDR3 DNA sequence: TGTGCCAGCAGCCGGACTAGCGGGGCCCAGTTAGGGCAGTATTTT.